The 8 T cell receptor beta chains in this list originate from one sample, sequenced in a study of T-cell reconstitution after alpha-beta-depleted transplantation in children. Unique molecular identifiers were built into the TCRbeta library. TCRdb analysed the PCR reads with MiXCR anew, one entry per CDR3 protein. The table includes approximately 300,000 distinct CDR3 sequences, less than 9.5% detected once. Their cognate antigens are unknown. Study findings and constraints: Diversity and T-cell counts at one year after transplant derived mostly from new T cells.

The input for sequencing was peripheral blood, taken 360 days after TCRalphabeta/CD19-depleted stem cell transplant. The receptors stem from a female patient aged 2-15 years who had a stem cell transplant for Fanconi anemia, so the T cells may come from the graft donor.

This clonotype was seen repeatedly, ten times or more. DNA for the CDR3: TGCGCCAGCAGCTGGGGGAGACTAGCTCCCTACGAGCAGTACTTC. It encodes CASSWGRLAPYEQYF. The chain employs TRBV5-1 and TRBJ2-7, with 7 bases that match TRBD2. V lost 3 bases and J lost 2; bases outside the gene matches: 8. The CDR3 length is 15 residues. Germline assignment: CDR1 SGHRS and CDR2 YFSETQ.

This clonotype came up many times. This chain uses TRBV7-9 with TRBJ2-5; 11 bases agree with TRBD2. Germline CDR1 reads SEHNR; CDR2 reads FQNEAQ (reference sequence). The CDR3 is 17 amino acids. V was clipped by 1 base and J by 1 base; unmatched bases: 5. DNA of the CDR3: TGTGCCAGCAGCTTAGGGGGGACTAGCGGATCCCAAGAGACCCAGTACTTC. Translation gives CASSLGGTSGSQETQYF.

This clonotype was seen ten or more times. V and J are TRBV12-3 or TRBV12-4 and TRBJ1-2; no reliable D call. The CDR3 contains 13 residues. The ends were cut back, 2 bases at V and 0 bases at J, with 4 bases in the middle. CDR3 region: CASSLSANYGYTF. CDR3 coding DNA: TGTGCCAGCAGTTTATCAGCTAACTATGGCTACACCTTC.

The CDR3: CASSQGGFEAFF. CDR3 DNA sequence: TGTGCCAGCAGCCAAGGGGGGTTTGAAGCTTTCTTT. The chain is built from TRBV14 and TRBJ1-1, with D perhaps TRBD1 (5 bases). The length of the CDR3 is 12 residues. CDR1 is SGHDN, CDR2 FVKESK, per germline. Trimming took off 1 base at V and 7 bases at J, with 7 bases between the two ends.

A few counts support this clonotype. The genes are TRBV6-5 and TRBJ1-2; D call uncertain. The germline V and J ends were trimmed by 4 bases and 6 bases, with 15 bases remaining between them. CDR1 and CDR2 from the germline V gene are MNHEY and SVGAGI. The CDR3 consists of 14 residues. In DNA form, the CDR3 reads TGTGCCAGCAGTTGGAGTGAGGGCGCCAATGGCTACACCTTC. Residues: CASSWSEGANGYTF.

The chain is built from TRBV6-1 and TRBJ1-5; D might be TRBD1 (5 bases). V lost 7 bases, J lost 7 bases, and 23 bases lay in between. This CDR3 has 16 amino acids. Germline CDR1 is MNHNS and CDR2 is SASEGT. The CDR3 DNA follows: TGTGCCAGCAAGGGGTGGAACGAGGAAGGAATCCAGCCCCAGCATTTT. Translated, it gives CASKGWNEEGIQPQHF.

This clonotype was observed many times. The genes are TRBV12-3 or TRBV12-4 and TRBJ1-2; tentatively, D is TRBD1 (6 bases). V lost 3 bases and J 4 bases, leaving 12 bases between the germline ends. The CDR3 sequence is 14 residues long. CDR3 bases: TGTGCCAGCAGTTTCGAGACAGGCCCCTATGGCTACACCTTC. Encoded protein: CASSFETGPYGYTF.

This clonotype was seen repeatedly, ten times or more. This sequence joins TRBV7-9 and TRBJ1-4, with no clear D. CDR1 SEHNR and CDR2 FQNEAQ come from the germline V gene (reference sequence). The CDR3 length is 16 residues. The V end was cut by 1 base, the J end by 8 bases, with 17 bases between. As DNA, the CDR3 is TGTGCCAGCAGCTTAGAGGAAAAAGAAGCGGAGGAAAAACTGTTTTTT. Protein: CASSLEEKEAEEKLFF.